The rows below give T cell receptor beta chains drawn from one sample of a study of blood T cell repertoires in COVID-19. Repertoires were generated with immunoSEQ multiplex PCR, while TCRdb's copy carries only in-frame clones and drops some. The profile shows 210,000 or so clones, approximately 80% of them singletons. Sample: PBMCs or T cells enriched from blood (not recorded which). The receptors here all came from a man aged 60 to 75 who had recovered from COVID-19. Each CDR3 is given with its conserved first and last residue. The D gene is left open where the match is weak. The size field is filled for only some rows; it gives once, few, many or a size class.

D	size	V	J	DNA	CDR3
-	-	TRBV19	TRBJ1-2	TGTGCCACTTTGTCGGGCAGGGATGGCTACACCTTC	CATLSGRDGYTF
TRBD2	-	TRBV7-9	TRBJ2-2	TGTGCCAGCAGCAAGGGACTAGCAAGCACCGGGGAGCTGTTTTTT	CASSKGLASTGELFF
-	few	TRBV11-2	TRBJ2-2	TGTGCCAGCAGCGAGCGGACAGCGACCGGGGAGCTGTTTTTT	CASSERTATGELFF
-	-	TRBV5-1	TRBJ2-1	TGCGCCAGCAGCTTGGAGGCGGGGATCTACAATGAGCAGTTCTTC	CASSLEAGIYNEQFF
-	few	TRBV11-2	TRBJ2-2	TGTGCCAGCAGGATTGGGACTGCGAACACCGGGGAGCTGTTTTTT	CASRIGTANTGELFF
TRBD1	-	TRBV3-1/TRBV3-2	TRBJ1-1	TGTGCCAGCAGCCCCGGACAGGCGAACACTGAAGCTTTCTTT	CASSPGQANTEAFF
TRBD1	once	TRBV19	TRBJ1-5	TGTGCCAGTAGTAAGTCCGGGACAGGGTTTCAGAGCAATCAGCCCCAGCATTTT	CASSKSGTGFQSNQPQHF
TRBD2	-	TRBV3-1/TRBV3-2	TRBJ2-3	TGTGCCAGCAGCCATAACGGGGGGGTGACAGATACGCAGTATTTT	CASSHNGGVTDTQYF
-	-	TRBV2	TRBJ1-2	TGTGCCAGCAGTGAATTGGGCCCAGGGGACTATGGCTACACCTTC	CASSELGPGDYGYTF
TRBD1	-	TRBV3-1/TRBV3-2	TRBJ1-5	TGTGCCAGCAGCCAACAGGGGGCTGGTGTGAGCAATCAGCCCCAGCATTTT	CASSQQGAGVSNQPQHF